This T cell receptor (beta chain) comes out of a study of CD8 T cells in Susac syndrome (dated by TCRdb to between 2018 and 2021). For the study in its entirety: Whether CD8+ T cell activation and differentiation in Susac syndrome was antigen driven was tested using repertoire sequencing. The clonality of the CD8+ T cell repertoire was compared across 12 healthy donors, roughly 14 Susac syndrome patients and under 18 multiple sclerosis patients.

What the authors observed across the whole study: The study acknowledged that relatively few individuals were included in the TCR sequencing and HLA analysis.

RNA was extracted using the RNeasy kit, and about 0.5 to 1 ug of the RNA was reverse transcribed with random hexamers. TCR beta CDR3 regions were amplified with the immunoSEQ multiplex PCR assay covering 54 Vbeta and 13 Jbeta segments. To correct PCR amplification bias, a synthetic template baseline was used for both primer optimization and computational correction. The study's own analysis went as follows. Reads were annotated to V, D and J genes according to IMGT and were analyzed with immunoSEQ Analyzer, with only productive sequences retained. Clonality was calculated as one minus the Shannon entropy normalized by log2 of the number of productive unique sequences. For each patient and control, public and private clones were evaluated among the 100 most prevalent clones. A clone was defined as Susac-specific if it was absent from the healthy and MS cohorts, from roughly 1,000 published viral clones and from other ImmuneACCESS disease sequences. The public sequencing data were trimmed at Q25 with fastp and processed into clonotypes with MiXCR by TCRdb, which kept only in-frame beta chains. Rows are combined by CDR3 protein, so each entry shows the most common genes and DNA. TCRdb's processing, not the authors', yielded these V and J calls. This sample is represented by approximately 26,000 distinct CDR3 sequences; roughly 94% of them were singletons. About 0.27% of the sample is in the top ten clones.

The V end gives up 6 bases and the J end 0 bases, leaving 16 bases in the junction not matched to a gene. The CDR3 runs 19 residues from the cysteine to the phenylalanine. The DNA shown is the 57-base CDR3, in frame from base 1. From the germline V gene, CDR1 is MNHNS and CDR2 is SASEGT. About this clonotype: Its binding antigen is unknown. No quality values exist for individual bases; no much larger clone is one base distant.

High-throughput TCR beta sequencing profiled peripheral blood CD8+ and CD4+ T cells from healthy donors, Susac syndrome patients and multiple sclerosis patients. The healthy donors served as controls matched for age and sex. Bulk CD8+ and CD4+ T cells were purified magnetically by negative isolation, whereas CD8+ TEMRA cells were enriched by FACS. Blood was drawn into EDTA tubes, processed within 24 hours, and PBMCs were isolated by density gradient centrifugation. PBMCs intended for TCR sequencing were cryopreserved in liquid nitrogen and were subsequently thawed in a 37 degrees C water bath. A purity of at least 90% was achieved for sorted or isolated CD4+, CD8+ and CD8+ TEMRA cells.

This receptor was identified in a human donor in good health. The sample was CD8+ T cells from PBMCs. Recombination linked TRBV6-1 to TRBJ1-2; the central 10 bases match TRBD1. For the CDR3, the sequence is CASSEPLTGGPSANYGYTF. The DNA sequence is given as TGTGCCAGCAGCGAGCCTTTGACAGGGGGCCCTTCAGCTAACTATGGCTACACCTTC.